Below are 29 T cell receptor beta chains sequenced from a single sample in a study of radiation and T cells in renal cell carcinoma. Time point given: blood 4 weeks post-SBRT, at nephrectomy. The treatment is: 15 Gy SBRT to primary tumor, nephrectomy 4 weeks later. Generated by immunoSEQ multiplex PCR, the TCRdb table keeps only in-frame clones and is missing some. The table records about 76,000 clones, roughly 87% of them present only once. Sample: blood, taken from a patient whose treatment included radiotherapy and nephrectomy. These receptors were collected from a woman in her 70s with renal cell carcinoma.

The V and J genes are TRBV30 and TRBJ1-3; D not resolved. The CDR3 contains 13 residues. Germline CDR1 and CDR2: GTSNPN and SVGIG (reference sequence). Deletions cut 3 bases from V and 0 bases from J, with 6 bases between. The CDR3 loop is CAWRKVSGNTIYF. In DNA form, the CDR3 reads TGTGCCTGGAGAAAGGTCTCTGGAAACACCATATATTTT. Combining the CDR3 with reference TRBV30 and TRBJ1-3 gives the whole variable domain SQTIHQWPATLVQPVGSPLSLECTVEGTSNPNLYWYRQAAGRGLQLLFYSVGIGQISSEVPQNLSASRPQDRQFILSSKKLLLSDSGFYLCAWRKVSGNTIYFGEGSWLTVV.

This chain joins TRBV5-1 and TRBJ2-5, with TRBD1 matching 7 bases. J gave up 4 bases and V 3 bases, and 6 bases lay outside the gene matches. Germline CDR1 is SGHRS and CDR2 is YFSETQ. This CDR3 spans 14 amino acids. CDR3 region: CASSWGTAPETQYF. The CDR3 DNA reads as TGCGCCAGCAGCTGGGGGACAGCCCCAGAGACCCAGTACTTC.

The V call is TRBV4-3, the J call TRBJ1-1; the match to TRBD1 covers 8 bases. The CDR3 has 16 amino acids. Germline V gene lookup returns CDR1 LGHNA and CDR2 YSLEER. The V and J ends lost 0 bases and 5 bases, in that order; junction bases with no gene match: 8. This CDR3 is CASSQDNNRGETEAFF. The CDR3 DNA follows: TGCGCCAGCAGCCAAGATAACAACAGGGGGGAAACTGAAGCTTTCTTT.

V gene TRBV7-6 combines with J gene TRBJ2-1, with D tentatively TRBD1 (6 bases). CDR1 and CDR2 from the germline V gene are SGHVS and FNYEAQ. V was clipped by 2 bases and J by 4 bases, with 12 bases between them. This CDR3 spans 15 amino acids. DNA of the CDR3: TGTGCCAGCAGCTTATTGCAGGGGCCTTACAATGAGCAGTTCTTC. Translating gives CASSLLQGPYNEQFF. Together with reference TRBV7-6 and TRBJ2-1, the CDR3 gives the full variable domain: GAGVSQSPRYKVTKRGQDVALRCDPISGHVSLYWYRQALGQGPEFLTYFNYEAQQDKSGLPNDRFSAERPEGSISTLTIQRTEQRDSAMYRCASSLLQGPYNEQFFGPGTRLTVL.

The J gene is TRBJ2-1, the V gene TRBV5-1; D possibly corresponds to TRBD2 (5 bases). Trimming stripped 0 bases from V and 9 bases from J, with 10 bases between. This CDR3 contains 13 residues. Germline V gene lookup returns CDR1 SGHRS and CDR2 YFSETQ. The CDR3 DNA reads TGCGCCAGCAGCTTGGATCCAGGAGGTGAGCAGTTCTTC. Encoded protein: CASSLDPGGEQFF.

V is TRBV18 and J is TRBJ2-7; TRBD2 agrees at 7 bases. V dropped 3 bases and J dropped 1; count of bases not matched to a gene: 3. The CDR3 is 14 amino acids. From germline, CDR1 is KGHSH and CDR2 LQKENI. For the CDR3, the DNA is TGTGCCAGCTCACCGGGAGGGTCTTCCTACGAGCAGTACTTC. Translating it yields CASSPGGSSYEQYF.

The CDR3 DNA reads as TGCGCCAGCAGCTTGGTTGCCGGATCTTCCTACGAGCAGTACTTC. As protein: CASSLVAGSSYEQYF. This chain joins TRBV5-1 and TRBJ2-7; D gene unclear. The V and J ends lost 0 bases and 1 base respectively, with 11 bases between them. CDR1 SGHRS and CDR2 YFSETQ come from the germline V gene. There are 15 residues in the CDR3. Complete variable domain (other parts from reference TRBV5-1 and TRBJ2-7): KAGVTQTPRYLIKTRGQQVTLSCSPISGHRSVSWYQQTPGQGLQFLFEYFSETQRNKGNFPGRFSGRQFSNSRSEMNVSTLELGDSALYLCASSLVAGSSYEQYFGPGTRLTVT.

CDR3 nucleotide sequence: TGTGCCAGCAAAACAGGGGGGGGCAATCAGCCCCAGCATTTT. The encoded protein is CASKTGGGNQPQHF. The chain uses TRBV28 and TRBJ1-5; TRBD1 matches 8 bases. V dropped 7 bases and J dropped 2; count of bases not matched to a gene: 4. Looked up from germline, CDR1 is MDHEN and CDR2 is SYDVKM. The CDR3 has 14 amino acids. Variable domain in full (rest from reference TRBV28 and TRBJ1-5): DVKVTQSSRYLVKRTGEKVFLECVQDMDHENMFWYRQDPGLGLRLIYFSYDVKMKEKGDIPEGYSVSREKKERFSLILESASTNQTSMYLCASKTGGGNQPQHFGDGTRLSIL.

V usage is TRBV5-8 and J usage is TRBJ2-7; D is tentatively TRBD1 or TRBD2 (6 bases each). From germline, CDR1 is SGHTS and CDR2 YDEGEE. This CDR3 is 15 amino acids long. Trimming cost V 7 bases and J 4 bases, with 21 bases left between them. DNA for the CDR3: TGTGCCAGCCGAGGGGGGAAGGCCGGGCCTTACGAGCAGTACTTC. This codes for CASRGGKAGPYEQYF.

The chain is built from TRBV5-1 and TRBJ1-2, with a tentative D call TRBD1 (6 bases). Deletions cut 6 bases from V and 4 bases from J, with 13 bases between. The CDR3 is 13 residues long. The V gene's germline CDR1 is SGHRS and CDR2 YFSETQ. The CDR3, as DNA: TGCGCCAGCAAGCCCCAGGGGCCCTATGGCTACACCTTC. Its translation: CASKPQGPYGYTF.

This rearrangement joins TRBV28 to TRBJ2-4; no firm D call. The CDR3 spans 14 residues. V was clipped by 6 bases and J by 4 bases, with 13 bases between them. CDR1 is MDHEN, CDR2 SYDVKM, per germline. The CDR3 sequence: CASSRTESKNIQYF. The CDR3 nucleotides are TGTGCCAGCAGCCGTACAGAATCGAAAAACATTCAGTACTTC.

CDR3 sequence (DNA): TGTGCCACCGCCCCGAACTGGGGGGTCCAAGAGACCCAGTACTTC. Translated, it gives CATAPNWGVQETQYF. This sequence joins TRBV27 and TRBJ2-5; perhaps TRBD2 as D (6 bases). Germline V lookup: CDR1 MNHEY, CDR2 SMNVEV (reference sequence). Trimming pared 10 bases from V and 1 base from J, leaving 19 bases between. This CDR3 contains 15 residues.

This clone was observed a few times. This chain links TRBV6-1 with TRBJ1-1; D perhaps matches TRBD1 (6 bases). The CDR3 is made up of 14 amino acids. CDR1 and CDR2 (germline): MNHNS, SASEGT. Trimming took off 1 base at V and 2 bases at J, with 8 bases between the two ends. The CDR3 sequence: CASSEVQGNTEAFF. The CDR3 DNA reads TGTGCCAGCAGTGAAGTACAGGGTAACACTGAAGCTTTCTTT.

This clone was seen once. V usage is TRBV27 and J usage is TRBJ2-5; D uncertain. Germline V gives CDR1 MNHEY, CDR2 SMNVEV (reference sequence). The CDR3 totals 13 residues. V was trimmed by 3 bases and J by 3 bases, leaving 8 bases between them. Here the CDR3 DNA reads TGTGCCAGCAGTTTCCGACGGAAAGAGACCCAGTACTTC. This encodes CASSFRRKETQYF.

The J gene is TRBJ1-4, the V gene TRBV28, with unresolved D. CDR1 MDHEN and CDR2 SYDVKM come from the germline V gene. V was clipped by 5 bases and J by 4 bases, with 17 bases between them. The length of the CDR3 is 16 residues. The CDR3 sequence: CASSTHIGHGNEKLFF. The CDR3 region has the DNA TGTGCCAGCAGTACCCATATCGGGCATGGTAATGAAAAACTGTTTTTT. Together with reference TRBV28 and TRBJ1-4, the CDR3 gives the full variable domain: DVKVTQSSRYLVKRTGEKVFLECVQDMDHENMFWYRQDPGLGLRLIYFSYDVKMKEKGDIPEGYSVSREKKERFSLILESASTNQTSMYLCASSTHIGHGNEKLFFGSGTQLSVL.

This clone showed up just once. V gene TRBV27 combines with J gene TRBJ1-2, with unresolved D. Germline-derived CDR1 and CDR2 are MNHEY and SMNVEV (reference sequence). The CDR3 length is 14 residues. Trimming pared 0 bases from V and 6 bases from J, leaving 11 bases between. Here the CDR3 reads CASSLSIAGNGYTF. In DNA form, the CDR3 reads TGTGCCAGCAGTTTATCGATCGCCGGGAATGGCTACACCTTC.

The CDR3 is CATSRLGDGLNEKLFF. For the CDR3, the DNA is TGTGCCACCAGCAGACTAGGGGACGGATTAAATGAAAAACTGTTTTTT. The chain couples TRBV15 to TRBJ1-4; possibly TRBD1 for D (5 bases). The V gene lost 2 bases and the J gene lost 5 bases, with 15 bases spanning the gap. CDR3 length equals 16 residues. Per germline, CDR1 LNHNV and CDR2 YYDKDF (reference sequence).

The chain carries TRBV10-3 and TRBJ1-5, with D possibly being TRBD1 (5 bases). Deletions cut 8 bases from V and 4 bases from J, with 9 bases between. Per germline, CDR1 ENHRY and CDR2 SYGVKD. The CDR3 is made up of 12 amino acids. Here the CDR3 reads CAISDSNQPQHF. CDR3 in DNA: TGTGCCATCTCCGACAGTAATCAGCCCCAGCATTTT.

DNA of the CDR3: TGTGCCAGCAGCTTCCTTGGCTGGGGCCACCAATCCTACAATGAGCAGTTCTTC. Amino acids: CASSFLGWGHQSYNEQFF. The genes are TRBV11-2 and TRBJ2-1, with D possibly being TRBD1 (5 bases). The CDR3 totals 18 residues. V dropped 3 bases and J dropped 1 base, with 19 bases sitting between them. CDR1 and CDR2 (germline): SGHAT, FQNNGV. Full variable domain (missing parts from reference TRBV11-2 and TRBJ2-1): EAGVAQSPRYKIIEKRQSVAFWCNPISGHATLYWYQQILGQGPKLLIQFQNNGVVDDSQLPKDRFSAERLKGVDSTLKIQPAKLEDSAVYLCASSFLGWGHQSYNEQFFGPGTRLTVL.

This rearrangement joins TRBV2 to TRBJ2-5, with D hard to call. Trimming took 6 bases from V and 5 from J, leaving 4 bases between them. Germline CDR1 SNHLY, CDR2 FYNNEI. The CDR3 sequence is 10 residues long. The chain's CDR3 is CASSLETQYF. The DNA for the CDR3 is TGTGCCAGCAGCCTGGAGACCCAGTACTTC.

CDR3 residues: CAWSPGQGFYEQYF. The CDR3 DNA sequence: TGTGCCTGGAGCCCGGGACAGGGTTTCTACGAGCAGTACTTC. This chain uses TRBV30 with TRBJ2-7; 9 bases match TRBD1. V trimming: 3 bases; J trimming: 3 bases; junction bases outside the gene matches: 6. From germline, CDR1 is GTSNPN and CDR2 SVGIG (reference sequence). The CDR3 extends over 14 amino acids.

This sequence joins TRBV9 and TRBJ2-7, with D possibly called TRBD1 or TRBD2 (5 bases each). The CDR3 contains 15 residues. Between the trimmed V and J ends, which lost 4 bases and 0 bases, there was a span of 14 bases. The V gene's germline CDR1 is SGDLS and CDR2 YYNGEE. This CDR3 reads CASSTGTVSSYEQYF. In DNA, the CDR3 is TGTGCCAGCAGCACTGGGACCGTTAGCTCCTACGAGCAGTACTTC. Supplemented by reference TRBV9 and TRBJ2-7, the full variable domain reads DSGVTQTPKHLITATGQRVTLRCSPRSGDLSVYWYQQSLDQGLQFLIQYYNGEERAKGNILERFSAQQFPDLHSELNLSSLELGDSALYFCASSTGTVSSYEQYFGPGTRLTVT.

The J gene is TRBJ2-7, the V gene TRBV7-2, with 7 bases matching TRBD1. The V gene end was trimmed by 10 bases and the J gene end by 1 base; junction bases not matched to a gene: 7. This CDR3 region has 13 residues. Germline-derived CDR1 and CDR2 are SGHTA and FQGNSA. The CDR3 region has the DNA TGTGCCATCCCCCGACAGGGATCCTACGAGCAGTACTTC. Residues: CAIPRQGSYEQYF.

This clone was found once. This rearrangement joins TRBV7-2 to TRBJ2-7; 7 bases map to TRBD2. The CDR3 contains 13 residues. Germline CDR1 reads SGHTA; CDR2 reads FQGNSA. The ends lost 5 bases at V and 4 bases at J; junction bases unmatched: 5. DNA of the CDR3: TGTGCCAGCAGCCCGAGGCGGGGGTACGAGCAGTACTTC. Amino acids: CASSPRRGYEQYF.

This clone was recorded once. This rearrangement joins TRBV2 to TRBJ1-2; 7 bases align to TRBD1. This CDR3 is built from 14 residues. Germline V CDR1 and CDR2: SNHLY, FYNNEI. V was clipped by 4 bases and J by 4 bases; unmatched bases: 6. For the CDR3, the DNA is TGTGCCAGCAGTGGAGACCGGGACAGCTATGGCTACACCTTC. This encodes CASSGDRDSYGYTF.

CDR3 loop: CASSLSGLAGGVYTDTQYF. The CDR3 DNA reads as TGCGCCAGCAGCCTTTCGGGACTAGCGGGGGGGGTTTACACAGATACGCAGTATTTT. This sequence joins TRBV4-1 and TRBJ2-3, with 16 nucleotides matching TRBD2. The germline V gene has CDR1 MGHRA and CDR2 YSYEKL. The J segment lost 2 bases and the V segment lost 4 bases, leaving 9 bases of the junction unmatched. CDR3 length: 19 residues.

This clone was seen only once. This chain joins TRBV13 and TRBJ1-1; D is undetermined. Germline loops: CDR1 PRHDT, CDR2 FYEKMQ (reference sequence). This CDR3 spans 15 amino acids. The V end lost 3 bases, the J end lost 4 bases, and 15 bases lay between the germline ends. The CDR3 nucleotides read TGTGCCAGCAGCTTTTTCTCCACAAGAACCACTGAAGCTTTCTTT. Translating it yields CASSFFSTRTTEAFF.

V usage is TRBV7-9 and J usage is TRBJ2-1; 8 nucleotides agree with TRBD2. The germline V gene has CDR1 SEHNR and CDR2 FQNEAQ (reference sequence). The CDR3 has 19 residues. The V and J ends lost 5 bases and 0 bases, in that order; junction bases with no gene match: 15. The CDR3 is CASSPGLAGLRSSYNEQFF. The CDR3, as DNA: TGTGCCAGCAGCCCCGGACTAGCAGGGTTGCGAAGCTCCTACAATGAGCAGTTCTTC.

Only one count was recorded for this clone. The genes are TRBV7-2 and TRBJ2-5; D unresolved. The germline CDR1 and CDR2 sequences are SGHTA and FQGNSA. V lost 5 bases and J 2 bases, leaving 9 bases between the germline ends. There are 13 residues in the CDR3. The CDR3 region is CASSTRLQETQYF. In nucleotides, the CDR3 is TGTGCCAGCAGCACCAGACTGCAAGAGACCCAGTACTTC.